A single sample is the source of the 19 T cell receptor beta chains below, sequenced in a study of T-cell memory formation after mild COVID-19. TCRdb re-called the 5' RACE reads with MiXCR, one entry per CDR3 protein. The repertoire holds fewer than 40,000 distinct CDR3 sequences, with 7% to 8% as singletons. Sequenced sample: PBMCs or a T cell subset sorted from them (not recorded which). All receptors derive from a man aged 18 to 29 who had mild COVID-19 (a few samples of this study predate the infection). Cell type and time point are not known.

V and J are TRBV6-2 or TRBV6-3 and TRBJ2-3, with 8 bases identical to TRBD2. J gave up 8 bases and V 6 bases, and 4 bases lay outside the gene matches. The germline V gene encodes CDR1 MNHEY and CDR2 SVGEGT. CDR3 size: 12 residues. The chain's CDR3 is CASSLSGATQYF. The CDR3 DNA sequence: TGTGCCAGCAGCCTTAGCGGGGCTACGCAGTATTTT.

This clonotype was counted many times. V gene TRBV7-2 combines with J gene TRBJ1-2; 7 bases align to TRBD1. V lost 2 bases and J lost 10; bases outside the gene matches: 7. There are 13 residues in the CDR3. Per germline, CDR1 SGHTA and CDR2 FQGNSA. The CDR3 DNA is TGTGCCAGCAGCTTAAGCCGGGACAGCACCTACACCTTC. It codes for CASSLSRDSTYTF.

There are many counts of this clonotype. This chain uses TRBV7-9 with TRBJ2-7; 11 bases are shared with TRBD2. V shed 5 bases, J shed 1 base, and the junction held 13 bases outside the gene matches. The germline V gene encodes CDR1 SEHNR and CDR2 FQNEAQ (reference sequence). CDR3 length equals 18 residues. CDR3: CASSPGTSGGRNSYEQYF. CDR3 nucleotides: TGTGCCAGCAGCCCAGGAACTAGCGGGGGCCGGAATTCCTACGAGCAGTACTTC. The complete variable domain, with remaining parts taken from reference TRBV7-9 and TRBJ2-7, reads DTGVSQNPRHKITKRGQNVTFRCDPISEHNRLYWYRQTLGQGPEFLTYFQNEAQLEKSRLLSDRFSAERPKGSFSTLEIQRTEQGDSAMYLCASSPGTSGGRNSYEQYFGPGTRLTVT.

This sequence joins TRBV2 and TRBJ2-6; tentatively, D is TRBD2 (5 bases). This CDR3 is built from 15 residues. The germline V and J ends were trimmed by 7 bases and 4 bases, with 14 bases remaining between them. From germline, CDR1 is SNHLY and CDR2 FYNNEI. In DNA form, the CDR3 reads TGTGCCAGCACTCAGAGGGTAGGAGGGGCCAACGTCCTGACTTTC. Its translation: CASTQRVGGANVLTF.

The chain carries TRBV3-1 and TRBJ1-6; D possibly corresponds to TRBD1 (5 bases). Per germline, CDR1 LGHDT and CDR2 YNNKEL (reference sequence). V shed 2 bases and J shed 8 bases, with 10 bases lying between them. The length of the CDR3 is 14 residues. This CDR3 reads CASSQFGGDSPLHF. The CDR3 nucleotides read TGTGCCAGCAGCCAATTCGGAGGGGATTCACCCCTCCACTTT.

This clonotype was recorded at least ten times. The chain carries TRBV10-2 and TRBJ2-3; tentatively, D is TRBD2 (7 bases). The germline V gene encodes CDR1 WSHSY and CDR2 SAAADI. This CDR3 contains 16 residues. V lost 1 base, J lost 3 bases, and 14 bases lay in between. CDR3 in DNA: TGCGCCAGCAGTGAGTTGGGGGGGGCCGGTACAGATACGCAGTATTTT. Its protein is CASSELGGAGTDTQYF.

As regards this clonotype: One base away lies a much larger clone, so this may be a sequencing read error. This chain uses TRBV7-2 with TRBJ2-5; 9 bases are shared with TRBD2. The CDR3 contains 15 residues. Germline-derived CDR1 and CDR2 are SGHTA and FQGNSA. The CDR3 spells CASILDAGGQETQYF. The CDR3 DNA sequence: TGTGCCAGCATCTTAGACGCGGGGGGGCAGGAGACCCAGTACTTC.

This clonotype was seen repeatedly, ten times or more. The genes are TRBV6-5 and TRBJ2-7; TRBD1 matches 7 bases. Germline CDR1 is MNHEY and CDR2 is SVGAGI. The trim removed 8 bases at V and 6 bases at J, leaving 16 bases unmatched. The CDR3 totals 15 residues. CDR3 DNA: TGTGCCAGCCTGACCTACAGGGGCGACTTCTCCGAGCAGTACTTC. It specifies CASLTYRGDFSEQYF.

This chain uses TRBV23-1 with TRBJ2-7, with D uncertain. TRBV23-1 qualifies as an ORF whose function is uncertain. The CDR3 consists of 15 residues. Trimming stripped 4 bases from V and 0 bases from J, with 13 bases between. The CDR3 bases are TGCGCCAGCAGTCGCAAGAACTTTAGCTCCTACGAGCAGTACGTC. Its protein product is CASSRKNFSSYEQYV.

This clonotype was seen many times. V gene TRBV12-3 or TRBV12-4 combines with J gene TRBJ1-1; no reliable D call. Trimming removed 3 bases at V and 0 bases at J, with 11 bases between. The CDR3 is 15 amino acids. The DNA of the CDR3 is TGTGCCAGCAGTTTGTGGCGGGGAATGAACACTGAAGCTTTCTTT. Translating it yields CASSLWRGMNTEAFF.

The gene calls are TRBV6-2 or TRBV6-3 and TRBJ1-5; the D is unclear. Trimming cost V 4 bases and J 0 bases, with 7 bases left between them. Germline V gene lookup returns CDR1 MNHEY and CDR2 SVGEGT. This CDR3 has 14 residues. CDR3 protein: CASSWGNSNQPQHF. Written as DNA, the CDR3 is TGTGCCAGCAGTTGGGGAAATAGCAATCAGCCCCAGCATTTT.

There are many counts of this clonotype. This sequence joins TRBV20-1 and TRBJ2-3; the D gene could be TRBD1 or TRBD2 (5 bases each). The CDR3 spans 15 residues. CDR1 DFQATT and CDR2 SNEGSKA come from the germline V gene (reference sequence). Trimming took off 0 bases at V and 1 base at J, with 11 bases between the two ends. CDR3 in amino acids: CSAREGLRGTDTQYF. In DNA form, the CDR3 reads TGCAGTGCTAGAGAAGGACTCAGGGGCACAGATACGCAGTATTTT.

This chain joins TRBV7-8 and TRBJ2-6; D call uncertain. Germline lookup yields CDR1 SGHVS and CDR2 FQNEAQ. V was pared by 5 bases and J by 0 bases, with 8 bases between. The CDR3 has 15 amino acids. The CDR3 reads CASSQRSSGANVLTF. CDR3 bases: TGTGCCAGCAGCCAACGTAGCTCTGGGGCCAACGTCCTGACTTTC.

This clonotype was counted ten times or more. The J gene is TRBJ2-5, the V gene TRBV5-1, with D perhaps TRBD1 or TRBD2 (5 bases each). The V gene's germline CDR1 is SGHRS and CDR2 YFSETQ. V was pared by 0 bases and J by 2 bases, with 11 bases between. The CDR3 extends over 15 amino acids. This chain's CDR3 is CASSLAEGIQETQYF. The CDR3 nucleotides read TGCGCCAGCAGCTTGGCCGAGGGGATTCAAGAGACCCAGTACTTC.

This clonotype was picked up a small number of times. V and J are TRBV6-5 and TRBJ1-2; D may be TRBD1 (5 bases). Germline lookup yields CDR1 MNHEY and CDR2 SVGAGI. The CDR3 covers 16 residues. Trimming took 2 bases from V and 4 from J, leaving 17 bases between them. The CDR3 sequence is CASSYTRGGNIYGYTF. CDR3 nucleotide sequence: TGTGCCAGCAGTTACACAAGGGGTGGGAATATCTATGGCTACACCTTC.

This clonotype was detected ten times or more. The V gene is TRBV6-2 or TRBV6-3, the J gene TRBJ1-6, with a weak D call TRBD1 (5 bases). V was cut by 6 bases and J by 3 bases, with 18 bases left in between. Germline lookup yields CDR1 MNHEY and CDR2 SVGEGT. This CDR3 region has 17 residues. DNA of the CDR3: TGTGCCAGCAGCCGAAATCGGGACGGACGCTATAATTCACCCCTCCACTTT. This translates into CASSRNRDGRYNSPLHF.

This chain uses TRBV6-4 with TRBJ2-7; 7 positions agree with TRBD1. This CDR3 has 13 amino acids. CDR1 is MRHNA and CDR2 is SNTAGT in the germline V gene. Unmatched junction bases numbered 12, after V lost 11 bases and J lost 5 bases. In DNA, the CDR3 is TGTGCCTGGCGAGACAGGGTAACGGACGAGCAGTACTTC. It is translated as CAWRDRVTDEQYF.

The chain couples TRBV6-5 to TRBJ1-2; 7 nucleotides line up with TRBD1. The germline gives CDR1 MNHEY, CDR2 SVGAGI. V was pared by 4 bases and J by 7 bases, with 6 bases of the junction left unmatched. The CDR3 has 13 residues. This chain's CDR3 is CASSLSGDSGYTF. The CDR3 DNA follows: TGTGCCAGCAGTTTGTCCGGGGACAGTGGCTACACCTTC.

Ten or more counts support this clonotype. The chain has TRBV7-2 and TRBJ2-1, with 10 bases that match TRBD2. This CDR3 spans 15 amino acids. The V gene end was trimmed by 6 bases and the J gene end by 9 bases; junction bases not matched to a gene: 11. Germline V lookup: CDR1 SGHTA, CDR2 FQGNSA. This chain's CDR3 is CASRIGLAGVFEQFF. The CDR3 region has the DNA TGTGCCAGCAGAATTGGGCTAGCGGGGGTCTTTGAGCAGTTCTTC.